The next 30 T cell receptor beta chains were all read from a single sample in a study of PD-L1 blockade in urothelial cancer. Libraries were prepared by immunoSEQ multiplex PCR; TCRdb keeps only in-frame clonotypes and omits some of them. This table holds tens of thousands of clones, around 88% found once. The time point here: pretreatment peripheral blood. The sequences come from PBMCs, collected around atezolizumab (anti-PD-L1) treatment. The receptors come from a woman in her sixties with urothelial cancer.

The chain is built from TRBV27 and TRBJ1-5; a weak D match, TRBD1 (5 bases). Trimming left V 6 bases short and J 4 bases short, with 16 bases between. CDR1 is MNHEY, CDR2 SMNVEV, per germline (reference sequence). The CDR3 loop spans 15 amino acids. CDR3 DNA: TGTGCCAGCAGCCCAAGGGGTTTTCGGAATCAGCCCCAGCATTTT. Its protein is CASSPRGFRNQPQHF.

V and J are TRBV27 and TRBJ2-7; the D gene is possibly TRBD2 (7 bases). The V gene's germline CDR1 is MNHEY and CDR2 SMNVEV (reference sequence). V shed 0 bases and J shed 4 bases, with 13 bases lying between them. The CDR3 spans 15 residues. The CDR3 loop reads CASSLSGGAPYEQYF. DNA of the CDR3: TGTGCCAGCAGTTTATCGGGGGGGGCGCCTTACGAGCAGTACTTC.

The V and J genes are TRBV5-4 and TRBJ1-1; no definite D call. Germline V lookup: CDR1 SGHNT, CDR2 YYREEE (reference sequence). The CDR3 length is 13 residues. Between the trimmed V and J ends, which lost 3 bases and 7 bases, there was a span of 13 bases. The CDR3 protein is CASSSLRNFEAFF. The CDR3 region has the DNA TGTGCCAGCAGCTCGTTGAGAAACTTTGAAGCTTTCTTT.

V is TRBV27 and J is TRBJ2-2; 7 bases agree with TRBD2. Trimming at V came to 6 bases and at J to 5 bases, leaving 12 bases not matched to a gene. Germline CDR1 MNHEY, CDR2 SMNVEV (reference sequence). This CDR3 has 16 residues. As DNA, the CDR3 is TGTGCCAGCAGCCAATTAGGACTAGTCGAGACCGGGGAGCTGTTTTTT. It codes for CASSQLGLVETGELFF.

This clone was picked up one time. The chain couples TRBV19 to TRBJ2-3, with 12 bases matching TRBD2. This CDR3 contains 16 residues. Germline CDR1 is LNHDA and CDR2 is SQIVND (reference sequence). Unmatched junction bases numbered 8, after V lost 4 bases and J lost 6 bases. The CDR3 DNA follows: TGTGCCAGTAGTAGAACTAGCGGGGGGCTCGTGGATACGCAGTATTTT. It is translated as CASSRTSGGLVDTQYF.

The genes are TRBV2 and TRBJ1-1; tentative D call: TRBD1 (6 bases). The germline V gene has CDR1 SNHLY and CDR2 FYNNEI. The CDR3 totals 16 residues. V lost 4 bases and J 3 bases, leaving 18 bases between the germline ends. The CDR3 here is CASSGGGGGSYTEAFF. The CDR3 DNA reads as TGTGCCAGCAGTGGGGGGGGAGGGGGGTCGTACACTGAAGCTTTCTTT.

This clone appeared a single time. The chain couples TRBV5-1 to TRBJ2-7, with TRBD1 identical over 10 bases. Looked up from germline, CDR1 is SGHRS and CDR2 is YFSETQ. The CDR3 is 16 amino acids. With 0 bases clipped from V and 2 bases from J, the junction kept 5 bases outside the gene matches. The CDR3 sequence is CASSLAGQGLTYEQYF. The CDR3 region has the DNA TGCGCCAGCAGCTTGGCGGGACAGGGGTTAACCTACGAGCAGTACTTC.

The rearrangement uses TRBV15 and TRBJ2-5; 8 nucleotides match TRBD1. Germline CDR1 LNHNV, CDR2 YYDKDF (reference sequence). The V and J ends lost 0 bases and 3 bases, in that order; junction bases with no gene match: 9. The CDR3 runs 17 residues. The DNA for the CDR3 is TGTGCCACCAGCAGAGATCGGAGGACAGGGTTTAAAGAGACCCAGTACTTC. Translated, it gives CATSRDRRTGFKETQYF.

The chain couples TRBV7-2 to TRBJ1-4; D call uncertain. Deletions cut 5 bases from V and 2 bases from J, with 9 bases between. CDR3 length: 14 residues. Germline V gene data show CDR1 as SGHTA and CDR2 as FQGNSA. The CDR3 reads CASSEQVTNEKLFF. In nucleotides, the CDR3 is TGTGCCAGCAGCGAGCAGGTGACTAATGAAAAACTGTTTTTT.

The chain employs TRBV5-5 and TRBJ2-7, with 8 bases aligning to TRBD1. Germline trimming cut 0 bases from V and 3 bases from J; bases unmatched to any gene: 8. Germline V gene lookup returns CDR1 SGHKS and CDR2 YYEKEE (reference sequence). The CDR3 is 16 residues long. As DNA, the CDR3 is TGTGCCAGCAGCTTGGCCCGACAGGGGAGAATCTACGAGCAGTACTTC. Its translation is CASSLARQGRIYEQYF.

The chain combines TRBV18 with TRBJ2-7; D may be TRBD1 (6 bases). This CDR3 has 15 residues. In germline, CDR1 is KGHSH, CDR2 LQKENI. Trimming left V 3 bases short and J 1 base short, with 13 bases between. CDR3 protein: CASSPTGHSSYEQYF. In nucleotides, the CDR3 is TGTGCCAGCTCACCGACGGGACACTCTTCCTACGAGCAGTACTTC.

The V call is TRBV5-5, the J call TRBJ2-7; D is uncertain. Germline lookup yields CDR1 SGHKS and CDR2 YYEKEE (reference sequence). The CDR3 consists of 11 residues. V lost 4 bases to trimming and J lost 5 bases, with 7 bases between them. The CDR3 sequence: CASSKADEQYF. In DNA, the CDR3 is TGTGCCAGCAGCAAAGCCGACGAGCAGTACTTC.

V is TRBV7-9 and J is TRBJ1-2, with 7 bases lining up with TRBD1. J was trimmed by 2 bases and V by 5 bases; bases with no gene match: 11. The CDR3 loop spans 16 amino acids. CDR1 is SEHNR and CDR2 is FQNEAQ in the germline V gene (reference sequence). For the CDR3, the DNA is TGTGCCAGCAGCCCCAATCCGGGACAGCGAAACTATGGCTACACCTTC. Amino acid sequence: CASSPNPGQRNYGYTF.

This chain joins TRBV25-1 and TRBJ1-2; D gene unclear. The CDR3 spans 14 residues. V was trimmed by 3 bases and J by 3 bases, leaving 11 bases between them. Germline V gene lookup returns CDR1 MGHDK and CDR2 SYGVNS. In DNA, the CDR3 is TGTGCCAGCAGTGACACCACCGGGGACTATGGCTACACCTTC. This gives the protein CASSDTTGDYGYTF.

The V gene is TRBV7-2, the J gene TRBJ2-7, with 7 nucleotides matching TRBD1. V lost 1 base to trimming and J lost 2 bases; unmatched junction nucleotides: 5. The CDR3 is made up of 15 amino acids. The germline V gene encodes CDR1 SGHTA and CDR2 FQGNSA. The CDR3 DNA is TGTGCCAGCAGCTTAGGACCGACAGGGACCTACGAGCAGTACTTC. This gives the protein CASSLGPTGTYEQYF.

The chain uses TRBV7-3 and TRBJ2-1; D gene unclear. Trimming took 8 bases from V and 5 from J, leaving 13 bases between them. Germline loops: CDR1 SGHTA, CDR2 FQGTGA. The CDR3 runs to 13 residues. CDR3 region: CASGNSINNEQFF. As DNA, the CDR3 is TGTGCCAGCGGCAATTCGATCAACAATGAGCAGTTCTTC. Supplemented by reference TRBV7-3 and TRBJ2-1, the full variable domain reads GAGVSQTPSNKVTEKGKYVELRCDPISGHTALYWYRQSLGQGPEFLIYFQGTGAADDSGLPNDRFFAVRPEGSVSTLKIQRTERGDSAVYLCASGNSINNEQFFGPGTRLTVL.

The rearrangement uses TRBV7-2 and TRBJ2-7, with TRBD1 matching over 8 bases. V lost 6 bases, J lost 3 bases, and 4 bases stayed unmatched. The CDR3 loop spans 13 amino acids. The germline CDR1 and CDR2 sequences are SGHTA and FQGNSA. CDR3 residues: CASSFDRGYEQYF. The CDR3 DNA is TGTGCCAGCAGTTTTGACAGGGGCTACGAGCAGTACTTC.

In DNA form, the CDR3 reads TGCGCCGGATCCACCAGGGGAGGCACAGATACGCAGTATTTT. As protein: CAGSTRGGTDTQYF. This chain connects TRBV5-1 to TRBJ2-3; tentatively, D is TRBD1 (6 bases). V shed 10 bases and J shed 1 base, with 16 bases lying between them. The CDR3 runs 14 residues. The V gene's germline CDR1 is SGHRS and CDR2 YFSETQ.

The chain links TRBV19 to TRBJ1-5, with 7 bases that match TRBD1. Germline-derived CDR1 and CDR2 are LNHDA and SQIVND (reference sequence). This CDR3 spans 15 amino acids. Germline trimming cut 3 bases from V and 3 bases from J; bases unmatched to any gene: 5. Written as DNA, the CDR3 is TGTGCCAGTAGTATTATGGGGACAGCCAATCAGCCCCAGCATTTT. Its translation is CASSIMGTANQPQHF.

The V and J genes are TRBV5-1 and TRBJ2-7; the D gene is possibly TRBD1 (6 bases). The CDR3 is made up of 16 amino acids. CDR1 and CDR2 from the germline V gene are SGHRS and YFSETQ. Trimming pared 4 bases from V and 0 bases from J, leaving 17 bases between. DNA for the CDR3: TGCGCCAGCAGCGGACACCGACAGGTCCCCTCCTACGAGCAGTACTTC. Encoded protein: CASSGHRQVPSYEQYF.

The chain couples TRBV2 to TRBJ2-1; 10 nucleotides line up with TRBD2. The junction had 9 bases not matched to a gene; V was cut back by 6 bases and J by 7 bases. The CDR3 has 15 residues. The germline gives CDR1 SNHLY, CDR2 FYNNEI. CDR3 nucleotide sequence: TGTGCCAGCAGAGCCAGCGGGGGGGCTGCGAATGAGCAGTTCTTC. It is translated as CASRASGGAANEQFF.

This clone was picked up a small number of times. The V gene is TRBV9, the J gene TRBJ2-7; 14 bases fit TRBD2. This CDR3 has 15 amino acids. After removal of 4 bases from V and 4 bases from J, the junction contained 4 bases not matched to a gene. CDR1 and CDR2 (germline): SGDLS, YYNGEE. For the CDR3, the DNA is TGTGCCAGCAGCCCGGGACTAGCGGGAGTGTACGAGCAGTACTTC. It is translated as CASSPGLAGVYEQYF.

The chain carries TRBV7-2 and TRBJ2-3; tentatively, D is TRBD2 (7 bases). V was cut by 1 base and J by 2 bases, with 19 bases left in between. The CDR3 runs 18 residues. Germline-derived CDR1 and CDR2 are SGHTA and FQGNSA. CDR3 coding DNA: TGTGCCAGCAGCTTAGATGGGTGGGGGGGGGCCGTCACAGATACGCAGTATTTT. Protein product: CASSLDGWGGAVTDTQYF.

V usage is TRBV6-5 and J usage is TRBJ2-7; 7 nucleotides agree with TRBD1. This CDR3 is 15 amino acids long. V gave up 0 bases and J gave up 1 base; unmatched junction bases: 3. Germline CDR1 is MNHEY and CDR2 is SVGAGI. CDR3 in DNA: TGTGCCAGCAGTTACTCGGGGGACAGTTCCTACGAGCAGTACTTC. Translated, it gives CASSYSGDSSYEQYF.

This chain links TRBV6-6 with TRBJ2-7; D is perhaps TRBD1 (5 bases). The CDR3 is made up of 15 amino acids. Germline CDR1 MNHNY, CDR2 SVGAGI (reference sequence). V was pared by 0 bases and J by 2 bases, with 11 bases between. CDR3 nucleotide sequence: TGTGCCAGCAGTTACTCACCAGACAGAACCTACGAGCAGTACTTC. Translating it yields CASSYSPDRTYEQYF.

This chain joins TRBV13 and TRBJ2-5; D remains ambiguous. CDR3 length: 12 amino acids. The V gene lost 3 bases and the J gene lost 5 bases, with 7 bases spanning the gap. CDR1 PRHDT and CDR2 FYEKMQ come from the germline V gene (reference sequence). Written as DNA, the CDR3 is TGTGCCAGCAGCTTTCTACAGGAGACCCAGTACTTC. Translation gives CASSFLQETQYF.

This CDR3 is CSAVAGARNEQFF. The CDR3, as DNA: TGCAGCGCGGTAGCGGGGGCTAGAAATGAGCAGTTCTTC. The rearrangement uses TRBV29-1 and TRBJ2-1; 9 bases are a match to TRBD2. V lost 7 bases, J lost 7 bases, and 8 bases stayed unmatched. Germline assignment: CDR1 SQVTM and CDR2 ANQGSEA. This CDR3 contains 13 residues.

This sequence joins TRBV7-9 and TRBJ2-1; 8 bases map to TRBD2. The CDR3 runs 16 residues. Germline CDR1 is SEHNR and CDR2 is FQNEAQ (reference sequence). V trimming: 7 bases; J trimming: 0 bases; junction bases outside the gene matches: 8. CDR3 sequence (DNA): TGTGCCAGCACCCCGACGGGGGGGAGCTCCTACAATGAGCAGTTCTTC. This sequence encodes CASTPTGGSSYNEQFF. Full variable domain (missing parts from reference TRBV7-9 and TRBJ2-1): DTGVSQNPRHKITKRGQNVTFRCDPISEHNRLYWYRQTLGQGPEFLTYFQNEAQLEKSRLLSDRFSAERPKGSFSTLEIQRTEQGDSAMYLCASTPTGGSSYNEQFFGPGTRLTVL.

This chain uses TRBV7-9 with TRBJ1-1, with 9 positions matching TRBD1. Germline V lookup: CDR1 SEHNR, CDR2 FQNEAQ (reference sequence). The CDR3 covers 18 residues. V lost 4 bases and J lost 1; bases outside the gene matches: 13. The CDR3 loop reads CASSSGQGWSLKNTEAFF. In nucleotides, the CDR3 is TGTGCCAGCAGCTCCGGACAGGGGTGGTCCCTAAAGAACACTGAAGCTTTCTTT.

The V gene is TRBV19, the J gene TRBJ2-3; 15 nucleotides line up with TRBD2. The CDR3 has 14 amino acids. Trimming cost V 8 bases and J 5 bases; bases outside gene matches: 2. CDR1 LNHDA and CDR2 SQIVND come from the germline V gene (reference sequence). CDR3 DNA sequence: TGTGCCAGTGGGACTAGCGGGAGGAGAGATACGCAGTATTTT. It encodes CASGTSGRRDTQYF. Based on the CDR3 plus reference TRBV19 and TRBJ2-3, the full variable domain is DGGITQSPKYLFRKEGQNVTLSCEQNLNHDAMYWYRQDPGQGLRLIYYSQIVNDFQKGDIAEGYSVSREKKESFPLTVTSAQKNPTAFYLCASGTSGRRDTQYFGPGTRLTVL.